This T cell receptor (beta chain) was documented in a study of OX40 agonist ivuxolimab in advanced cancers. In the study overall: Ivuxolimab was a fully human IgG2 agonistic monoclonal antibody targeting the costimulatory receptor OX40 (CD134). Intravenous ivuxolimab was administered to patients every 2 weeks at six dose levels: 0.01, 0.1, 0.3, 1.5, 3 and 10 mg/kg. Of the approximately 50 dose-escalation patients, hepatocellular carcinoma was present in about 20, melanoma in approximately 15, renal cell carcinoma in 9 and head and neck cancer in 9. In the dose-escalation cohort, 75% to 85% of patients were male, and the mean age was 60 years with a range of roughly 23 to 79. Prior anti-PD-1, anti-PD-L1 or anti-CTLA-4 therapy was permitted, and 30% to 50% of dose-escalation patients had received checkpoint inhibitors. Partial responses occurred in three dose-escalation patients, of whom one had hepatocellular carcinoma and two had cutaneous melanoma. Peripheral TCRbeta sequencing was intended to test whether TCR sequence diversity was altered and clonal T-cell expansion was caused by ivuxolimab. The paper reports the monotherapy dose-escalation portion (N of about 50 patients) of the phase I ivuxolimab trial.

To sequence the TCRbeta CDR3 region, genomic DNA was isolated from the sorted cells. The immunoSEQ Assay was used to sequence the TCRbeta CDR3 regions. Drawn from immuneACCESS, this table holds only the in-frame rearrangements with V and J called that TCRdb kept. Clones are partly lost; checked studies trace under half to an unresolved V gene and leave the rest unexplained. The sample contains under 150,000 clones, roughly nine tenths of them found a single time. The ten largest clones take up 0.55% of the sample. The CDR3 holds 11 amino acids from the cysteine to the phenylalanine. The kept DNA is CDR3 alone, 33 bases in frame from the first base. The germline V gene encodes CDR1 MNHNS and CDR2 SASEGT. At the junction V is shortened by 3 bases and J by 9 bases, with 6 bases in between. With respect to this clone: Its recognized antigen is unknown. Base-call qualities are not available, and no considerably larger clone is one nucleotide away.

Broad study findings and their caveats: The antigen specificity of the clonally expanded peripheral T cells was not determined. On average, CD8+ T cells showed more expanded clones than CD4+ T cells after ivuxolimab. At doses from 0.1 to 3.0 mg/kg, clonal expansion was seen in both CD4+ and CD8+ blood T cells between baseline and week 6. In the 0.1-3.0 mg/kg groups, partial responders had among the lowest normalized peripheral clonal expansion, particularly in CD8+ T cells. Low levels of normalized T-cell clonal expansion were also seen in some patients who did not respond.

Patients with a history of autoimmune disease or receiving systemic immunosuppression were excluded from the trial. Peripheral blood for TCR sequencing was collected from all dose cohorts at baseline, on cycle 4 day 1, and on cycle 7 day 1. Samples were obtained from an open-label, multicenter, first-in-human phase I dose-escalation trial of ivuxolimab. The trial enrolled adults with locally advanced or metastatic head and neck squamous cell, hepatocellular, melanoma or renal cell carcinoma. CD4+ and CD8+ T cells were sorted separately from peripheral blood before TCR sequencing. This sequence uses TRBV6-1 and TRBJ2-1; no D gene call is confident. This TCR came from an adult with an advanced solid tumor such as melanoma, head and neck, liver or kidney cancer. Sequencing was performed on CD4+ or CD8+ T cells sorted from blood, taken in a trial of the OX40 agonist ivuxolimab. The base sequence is TGTGCCAGCAGTGAGTTCGGTGAGCAGTTCTTC. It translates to CASSEFGEQFF.